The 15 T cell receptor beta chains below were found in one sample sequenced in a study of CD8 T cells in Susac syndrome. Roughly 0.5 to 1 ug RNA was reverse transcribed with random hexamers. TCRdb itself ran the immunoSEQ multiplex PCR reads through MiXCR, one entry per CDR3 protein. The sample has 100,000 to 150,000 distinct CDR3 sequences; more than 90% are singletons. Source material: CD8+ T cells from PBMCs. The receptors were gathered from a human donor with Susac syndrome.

The CDR3 region is CASSLVPPGQGRREETQYF. CDR3 DNA sequence: TGTGCCAGCAGCTTAGTCCCCCCAGGCCAGGGACGGCGAGAAGAGACCCAGTACTTC. The chain carries TRBV11-1 and TRBJ2-5; either TRBD1 or TRBD2 may fit D (5 bases each). CDR1 is SGHAT and CDR2 is FQDESV in the germline V gene (reference sequence). The CDR3 extends over 19 amino acids. V was shortened by 1 base and J by 3 bases, with 24 bases between the two germline ends.

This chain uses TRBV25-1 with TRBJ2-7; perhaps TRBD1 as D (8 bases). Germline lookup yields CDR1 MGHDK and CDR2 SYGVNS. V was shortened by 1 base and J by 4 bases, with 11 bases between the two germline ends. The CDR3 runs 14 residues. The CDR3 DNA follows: TGTGCCAGCAGTGAATCACAGGGGGGGTACGAGCAGTACTTC. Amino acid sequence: CASSESQGGYEQYF.

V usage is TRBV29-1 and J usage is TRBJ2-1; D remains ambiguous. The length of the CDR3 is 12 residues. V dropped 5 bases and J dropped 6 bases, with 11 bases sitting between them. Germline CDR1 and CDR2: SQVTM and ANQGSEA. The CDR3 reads CSVYLGSNEQFF. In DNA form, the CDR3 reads TGCAGCGTTTATTTGGGTAGCAATGAGCAGTTCTTC.

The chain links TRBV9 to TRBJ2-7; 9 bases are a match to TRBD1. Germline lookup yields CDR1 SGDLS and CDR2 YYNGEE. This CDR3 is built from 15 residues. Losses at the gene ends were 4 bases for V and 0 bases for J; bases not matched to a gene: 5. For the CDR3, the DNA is TGTGCCAGCAGCTTAGAGACAGGGGGCTCCTACGAGCAGTACTTC. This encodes CASSLETGGSYEQYF.

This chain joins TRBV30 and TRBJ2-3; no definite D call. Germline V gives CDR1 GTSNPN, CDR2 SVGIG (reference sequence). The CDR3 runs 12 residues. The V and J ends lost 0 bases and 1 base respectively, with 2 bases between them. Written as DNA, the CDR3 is TGTGCCTGGAGTGTTGGCACAGATACGCAGTATTTT. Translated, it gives CAWSVGTDTQYF.

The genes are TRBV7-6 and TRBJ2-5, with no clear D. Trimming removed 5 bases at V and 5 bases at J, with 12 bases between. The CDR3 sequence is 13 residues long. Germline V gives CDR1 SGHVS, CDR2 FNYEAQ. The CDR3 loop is CASSPLTTETQYF. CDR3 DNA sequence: TGTGCCAGCAGCCCACTTACCACGGAGACCCAGTACTTC.

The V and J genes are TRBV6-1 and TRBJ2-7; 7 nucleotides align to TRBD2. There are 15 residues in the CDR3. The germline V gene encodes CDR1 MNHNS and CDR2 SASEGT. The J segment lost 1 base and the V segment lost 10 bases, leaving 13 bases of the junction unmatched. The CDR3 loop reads CATHTSTSVSYEQYF. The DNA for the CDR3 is TGTGCCACACACACATCAACTAGCGTTTCCTACGAGCAGTACTTC.

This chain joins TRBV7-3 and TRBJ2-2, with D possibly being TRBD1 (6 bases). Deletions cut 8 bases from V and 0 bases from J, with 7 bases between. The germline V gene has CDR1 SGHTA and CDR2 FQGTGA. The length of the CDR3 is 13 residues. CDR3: CASEGANTGELFF. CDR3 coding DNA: TGTGCCAGCGAGGGGGCGAACACCGGGGAGCTGTTTTTT. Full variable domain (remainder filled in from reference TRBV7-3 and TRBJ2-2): GAGVSQTPSNKVTEKGKYVELRCDPISGHTALYWYRQSLGQGPEFLIYFQGTGAADDSGLPNDRFFAVRPEGSVSTLKIQRTERGDSAVYLCASEGANTGELFFGEGSRLTVL.

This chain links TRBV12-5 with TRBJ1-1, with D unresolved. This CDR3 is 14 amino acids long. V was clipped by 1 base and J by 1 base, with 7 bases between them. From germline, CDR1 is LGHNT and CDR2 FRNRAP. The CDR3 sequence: CASGLGGWNTEAFF. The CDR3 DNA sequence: TGTGCTAGTGGTTTGGGGGGTTGGAACACTGAAGCTTTCTTT.

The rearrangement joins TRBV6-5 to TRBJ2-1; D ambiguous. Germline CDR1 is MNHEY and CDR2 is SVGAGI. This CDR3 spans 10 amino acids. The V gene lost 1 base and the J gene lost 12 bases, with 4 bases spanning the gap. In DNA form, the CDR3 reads TGTGCCAGCAGTTACTTTCCGCAGTTCTTC. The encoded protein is CASSYFPQFF.

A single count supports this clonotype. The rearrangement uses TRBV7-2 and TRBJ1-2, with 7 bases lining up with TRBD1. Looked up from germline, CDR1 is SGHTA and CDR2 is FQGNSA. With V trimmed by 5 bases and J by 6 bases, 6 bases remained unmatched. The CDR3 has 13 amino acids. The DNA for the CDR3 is TGTGCCAGCAGCCTCGACAGGGCGGATGGCTACACCTTC. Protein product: CASSLDRADGYTF. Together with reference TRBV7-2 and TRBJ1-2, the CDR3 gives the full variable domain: GAGVSQSPSNKVTEKGKDVELRCDPISGHTALYWYRQSLGQGLEFLIYFQGNSAPDKSGLPSDRFSAERTGGSVSTLTIQRTQQEDSAVYLCASSLDRADGYTFGSGTRLTVV.

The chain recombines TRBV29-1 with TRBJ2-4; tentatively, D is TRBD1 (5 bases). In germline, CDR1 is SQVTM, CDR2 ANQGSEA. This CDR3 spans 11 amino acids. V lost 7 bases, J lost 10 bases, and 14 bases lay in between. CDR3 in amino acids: CSALDSRIQYF. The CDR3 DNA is TGCAGCGCTCTCGACAGCCGGATTCAGTACTTC.

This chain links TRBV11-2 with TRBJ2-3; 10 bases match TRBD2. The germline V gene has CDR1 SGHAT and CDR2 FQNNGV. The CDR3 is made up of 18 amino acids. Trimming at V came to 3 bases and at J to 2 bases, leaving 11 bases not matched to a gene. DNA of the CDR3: TGTGCCAGCAGCTTTTGGCTAGCGGGGGCCAGCCACACAGATACGCAGTATTTT. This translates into CASSFWLAGASHTDTQYF. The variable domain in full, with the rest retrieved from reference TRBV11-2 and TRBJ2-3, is EAGVAQSPRYKIIEKRQSVAFWCNPISGHATLYWYQQILGQGPKLLIQFQNNGVVDDSQLPKDRFSAERLKGVDSTLKIQPAKLEDSAVYLCASSFWLAGASHTDTQYFGPGTRLTVL.

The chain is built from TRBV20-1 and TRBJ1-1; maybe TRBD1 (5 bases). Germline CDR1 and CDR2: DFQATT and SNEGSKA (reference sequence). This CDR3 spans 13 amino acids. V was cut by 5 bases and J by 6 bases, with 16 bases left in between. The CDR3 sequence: CSAWGENLAEAFF. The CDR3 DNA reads TGCAGTGCTTGGGGGGAAAACCTGGCTGAAGCTTTCTTT.

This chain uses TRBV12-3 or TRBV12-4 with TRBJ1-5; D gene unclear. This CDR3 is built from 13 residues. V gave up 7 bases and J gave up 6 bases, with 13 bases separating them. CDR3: CASIGSDTQPQHF. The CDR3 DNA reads TGTGCCAGCATAGGGAGCGACACTCAGCCCCAGCATTTT.